These 26 T cell receptor beta chains came from one sample sequenced in a study of OX40 agonist ivuxolimab in advanced cancers. Assay used: immunoSEQ multiplex PCR; TCRdb lists only in-frame clones, some missing. The data hold over 65,000 clones, with roughly 90% observed a single time. This sample comprised CD4+ or CD8+ T cells sorted from blood, obtained in a trial of the OX40 agonist ivuxolimab. The origin of the receptors is an adult with an advanced solid tumor such as melanoma, head and neck, liver or kidney cancer.

The V and J genes are TRBV7-9 and TRBJ1-2, with D possibly matching TRBD1 (6 bases). Germline assignment: CDR1 SEHNR and CDR2 FQNEAQ (reference sequence). Trimming removed 2 bases from V and 5 bases from J, with 15 bases in between. The length of the CDR3 is 15 residues. The CDR3 DNA is TGTGCCAGCAGCTTAAATTCAGGGGCCATATATGGCTACACCTTC. This translates into CASSLNSGAIYGYTF.

The chain's CDR3 is CATSRDRARPEAFF. CDR3 DNA sequence: TGTGCCACCAGCAGAGATAGGGCCCGCCCTGAAGCTTTCTTT. The chain recombines TRBV15 with TRBJ1-1; D is ambiguous. The V gene's germline CDR1 is LNHNV and CDR2 YYDKDF (reference sequence). The CDR3 is 14 amino acids. Trimming cost V 0 bases and J 6 bases, with 11 bases left between them.

J is TRBJ2-3 and V is TRBV5-1; TRBD2 agrees at 10 bases. This CDR3 is 16 amino acids long. J lost 4 bases, V lost 0 bases, and 5 bases had no gene match. CDR1 and CDR2 from the germline V gene are SGHRS and YFSETQ. Here the CDR3 reads CASSLGASGSSDTQYF. CDR3 sequence (DNA): TGCGCCAGCAGCTTGGGGGCTAGCGGGAGTTCAGATACGCAGTATTTT.

The chain has TRBV28 and TRBJ2-7, with 9 bases fitting TRBD2. CDR1 MDHEN and CDR2 SYDVKM come from the germline V gene. The CDR3 has 15 residues. The trim removed 6 bases at V and 6 bases at J, leaving 12 bases unmatched. In DNA, the CDR3 is TGTGCCAGCAGGGAACCGGGGAAAGCGGGAGGCGAGCAGTACTTC. This gives the protein CASREPGKAGGEQYF. The complete variable domain, with remaining parts taken from reference TRBV28 and TRBJ2-7, reads DVKVTQSSRYLVKRTGEKVFLECVQDMDHENMFWYRQDPGLGLRLIYFSYDVKMKEKGDIPEGYSVSREKKERFSLILESASTNQTSMYLCASREPGKAGGEQYFGPGTRLTVT.

The chain couples TRBV9 to TRBJ2-7; 7 bases agree with TRBD2. The CDR3 is 15 amino acids. Germline CDR1 is SGDLS and CDR2 is YYNGEE. After removal of 3 bases from V and 0 bases from J, the junction contained 6 bases not matched to a gene. CDR3 sequence reads: CASSAGGDLSYEQYF. DNA of the CDR3: TGTGCCAGCAGCGCGGGGGGAGACCTCTCCTACGAGCAGTACTTC. Combining the CDR3 with reference TRBV9 and TRBJ2-7 gives the whole variable domain DSGVTQTPKHLITATGQRVTLRCSPRSGDLSVYWYQQSLDQGLQFLIQYYNGEERAKGNILERFSAQQFPDLHSELNLSSLELGDSALYFCASSAGGDLSYEQYFGPGTRLTVT.

Concerning this clone: The junction and the germline gene differ at one end; a read error may be behind it. CDR3 sequence: CASSVGTGIVETQYF. The CDR3 nucleotides read TGTGCCAGCAGCGTAGGAACAGGGATAGTGGAGACCCAGTACTTC. This rearrangement joins TRBV13 to TRBJ2-5; a weak D match, TRBD1 (6 bases). The CDR3 is 15 amino acids. CDR1 PRHDT and CDR2 FYEKMQ come from the germline V gene (reference sequence).

V and J are TRBV19 and TRBJ2-7; 8 nucleotides match TRBD2. V gave up 6 bases and J gave up 1 base; unmatched junction bases: 5. Germline V lookup: CDR1 LNHDA, CDR2 SQIVND (reference sequence). The CDR3 has 14 amino acids. CDR3 in amino acids: CASSPAGGSYEQYF. The CDR3, as DNA: TGTGCCAGTAGCCCTGCGGGAGGTTCCTACGAGCAGTACTTC.

The chain joins TRBV12-5 to TRBJ2-7, with 10 bases that match TRBD2. With 2 bases clipped from V and 2 bases from J, the junction kept 3 bases outside the gene matches. Germline-derived CDR1 and CDR2 are LGHNT and FRNRAP. The CDR3 contains 15 residues. The DNA of the CDR3 is TGTGCTAGTGGTTTGACTAGCGGGACAGCCTACGAGCAGTACTTC. The encoded protein is CASGLTSGTAYEQYF.

This chain's CDR3 is CASSAGQGNTEAFF. CDR3 in DNA: TGTGCCAGCAGCGCCGGACAGGGGAACACTGAAGCTTTCTTT. The chain recombines TRBV9 with TRBJ1-1; 8 positions agree with TRBD1. V lost 3 bases to trimming and J lost 1 base; unmatched junction nucleotides: 2. CDR1 SGDLS and CDR2 YYNGEE come from the germline V gene. The CDR3 covers 14 residues.

V usage is TRBV10-3 and J usage is TRBJ2-5; D ambiguous. The germline V gene has CDR1 ENHRY and CDR2 SYGVKD. V was trimmed by 5 bases and J by 2 bases, leaving 12 bases between them. The CDR3 spans 14 residues. CDR3 sequence reads: CAISQSRYQETQYF. CDR3 DNA sequence: TGTGCCATCAGTCAAAGCAGGTATCAAGAGACCCAGTACTTC.

In this sample, this clone turned up a few times. The rearrangement joins TRBV25-1 to TRBJ1-3; D possibly corresponds to TRBD1 (5 bases). The ends were cut back, 3 bases at V and 3 bases at J, with 12 bases in the middle. Germline V gene lookup returns CDR1 MGHDK and CDR2 SYGVNS. This CDR3 has 15 residues. The DNA for the CDR3 is TGTGCCAGCAGTGACCCAGGGTTAGGTGGAAACACCATATATTTT. Its protein product is CASSDPGLGGNTIYF. Complete variable domain (other parts from reference TRBV25-1 and TRBJ1-3): EADIYQTPRYLVIGTGKKITLECSQTMGHDKMYWYQQDPGMELHLIHYSYGVNSTEKGDLSSESTVSRIRTEHFPLTLESARPSHTSQYLCASSDPGLGGNTIYFGEGSWLTVV.

A few counts support this clone. The chain is built from TRBV7-8 and TRBJ1-2, with 10 positions matching TRBD1. J lost 7 bases, V lost 4 bases, and 6 bases had no gene match. The V gene's germline CDR1 is SGHVS and CDR2 FQNEAQ. The CDR3 contains 14 residues. The CDR3 sequence: CASSSGQGGIGYTF. CDR3 coding DNA: TGTGCCAGCAGCTCAGGACAGGGGGGGATTGGCTACACCTTC.

The genes are TRBV11-2 and TRBJ2-7; D is unclear. Germline loops: CDR1 SGHAT, CDR2 FQNNGV. V lost 2 bases, J lost 0 bases, and 11 bases lay in between. The CDR3 covers 15 residues. CDR3 nucleotide sequence: TGTGCCAGCAGCTTATCCGTCTACCTCTCCTACGAGCAGTACTTC. This codes for CASSLSVYLSYEQYF.

This chain links TRBV7-8 with TRBJ2-5, with 9 nucleotides matching TRBD2. V lost 1 base to trimming and J lost 5 bases; unmatched junction nucleotides: 8. Germline V gene lookup returns CDR1 SGHVS and CDR2 FQNEAQ. The CDR3 is 16 amino acids. The CDR3 DNA is TGTGCCAGCAGCTTAGTGGCGGGAGGGAAGGGGGAGACCCAGTACTTC. Its translation: CASSLVAGGKGETQYF. The full variable domain, completed using reference TRBV7-8 and TRBJ2-5, is GAGVSQSPRYKVAKRGQDVALRCDPISGHVSLFWYQQALGQGPEFLTYFQNEAQLDKSGLPSDRFFAERPEGSVSTLKIQRTQQEDSAVYLCASSLVAGGKGETQYFGPGTRLLVL.

The chain links TRBV28 to TRBJ2-7; D not certain. The CDR3 runs to 16 residues. The germline gives CDR1 MDHEN, CDR2 SYDVKM. With 4 bases removed from V and 1 base from J, the gap between germline ends came to 17 bases. This CDR3 reads CASSSFWGLGSYEQYF. The CDR3 DNA reads TGTGCCAGCAGTTCCTTCTGGGGTTTGGGGTCCTACGAGCAGTACTTC.

The rearrangement links TRBV7-7 to TRBJ2-5; D is unclear. Germline CDR1 is SSHAT and CDR2 is FNYEAQ (reference sequence). V was pared by 2 bases and J by 1 base, with 2 bases between. The CDR3 is made up of 12 amino acids. This chain's CDR3 is CASSLIQETQYF. The CDR3 DNA reads as TGTGCCAGCAGCTTAATCCAAGAGACCCAGTACTTC.

V and J are TRBV6-5 and TRBJ2-5, with D perhaps TRBD2 (5 bases). The CDR3 contains 13 residues. V dropped 5 bases and J dropped 3 bases, with 10 bases sitting between them. Germline CDR1 MNHEY, CDR2 SVGAGI. Here the CDR3 reads CASSRTRKETQYF. CDR3 coding DNA: TGTGCCAGCAGTAGGACTCGAAAAGAGACCCAGTACTTC.

The V and J genes are TRBV19 and TRBJ1-5; the D gene is possibly TRBD1 (6 bases). V gave up 7 bases and J gave up 0 bases, with 25 bases separating them. This CDR3 region has 19 residues. Germline CDR1 LNHDA, CDR2 SQIVND (reference sequence). CDR3 sequence: CASKKAQGRGRYSNQPQHF. The CDR3 coding sequence is TGTGCCAGTAAAAAGGCACAGGGCAGGGGCCGGTATAGCAATCAGCCCCAGCATTTT.

The chain couples TRBV10-3 to TRBJ2-5, with D possibly called TRBD1 or TRBD2 (5 bases each). Trimming cost V 7 bases and J 4 bases, with 13 bases left between them. Germline values: CDR1 ENHRY, CDR2 SYGVKD. This CDR3 comprises 13 residues. As DNA, the CDR3 is TGTGCCATCAACCAGGCGAGGGGAGAGACCCAGTACTTC. Protein sequence: CAINQARGETQYF.

The rearrangement uses TRBV4-2 and TRBJ1-2; TRBD1 is a possible D gene (5 bases). Germline CDR1 and CDR2: LGHNA and YNFKEQ. Trimming removed 2 bases from V and 8 bases from J, with 18 bases in between. This CDR3 has 15 residues. CDR3 amino acids: CASSQFPTAGFGYTF. The CDR3, as DNA: TGTGCCAGCAGCCAATTTCCGACAGCTGGTTTCGGCTACACCTTC.

V gene TRBV15 combines with J gene TRBJ1-2; D is unclear. The V gene's germline CDR1 is LNHNV and CDR2 YYDKDF (reference sequence). The CDR3 is 12 residues long. V was pared by 0 bases and J by 8 bases, with 7 bases between. The CDR3 reads CATSRELGGYTF. CDR3 DNA sequence: TGTGCCACCAGCAGAGAGTTAGGAGGCTACACCTTC.

This sequence joins TRBV14 and TRBJ2-1; 9 bases fit TRBD2. The CDR3 sequence is 13 residues long. CDR1 SGHDN and CDR2 FVKESK come from the germline V gene. Losses at the gene ends were 7 bases for V and 7 bases for J; bases not matched to a gene: 5. The CDR3 DNA is TGTGCCAGCACCGGACTAGCGCGGAATGAGCAGTTCTTC. Protein: CASTGLARNEQFF.

CDR3 coding DNA: TGTGCCAGCAGCGGTGGGGGACCCCAGTACTTC. Protein sequence: CASSGGGPQYF. This chain links TRBV9 with TRBJ2-7, with D perhaps being TRBD1 or TRBD2 (5 bases each). V gave up 3 bases and J gave up 10 bases, with 11 bases separating them. Germline CDR1 SGDLS, CDR2 YYNGEE. The CDR3 consists of 11 residues.

The V gene is TRBV19, the J gene TRBJ1-1, with 7 nucleotides matching TRBD1. Trimming cost V 4 bases and J 5 bases; bases outside gene matches: 10. CDR3 size: 15 residues. CDR1 is LNHDA, CDR2 SQIVND, per germline (reference sequence). The CDR3: CASSRGPGGRTEAFF. The CDR3 nucleotides are TGTGCCAGTAGTAGGGGGCCAGGGGGGAGAACTGAAGCTTTCTTT.

The CDR3 DNA reads TGTGCCAGCAGCTCGGGACAGGGCTATGGCTACACCTTC. Amino acid sequence: CASSSGQGYGYTF. This chain connects TRBV7-2 to TRBJ1-2; 9 nucleotides align to TRBD1. CDR1 and CDR2 from the germline V gene are SGHTA and FQGNSA. This CDR3 contains 13 residues. Trimming cost V 4 bases and J 4 bases; bases outside gene matches: 1.

This chain connects TRBV18 to TRBJ2-7, with 8 bases aligning to TRBD2. Germline CDR1 and CDR2: KGHSH and LQKENI. The V gene end was trimmed by 0 bases and the J gene end by 3 bases; junction bases not matched to a gene: 7. This CDR3 region has 16 residues. The CDR3 here is CASSPPGVAGNYEQYF. CDR3 coding DNA: TGTGCCAGCTCACCACCCGGGGTAGCGGGAAACTACGAGCAGTACTTC.